The rows below give T cell receptor beta chains drawn from one sample of a study of cytomegalovirus exposure and HLA in healthy donors. TCRdb's copy holds only in-frame clones and misses some; the assay was immunoSEQ multiplex PCR. The sample includes about 140,000 clones, about 80% seen only once; the top ten take about 6.5%. Sample: PBMCs. The receptors were gathered from a man in his forties or fifties in good health and CMV-seropositive. Each CDR3 is given with its conserved first and last residue. The D gene is left open where the match is weak. A row's size may be missing; if present it is once, few, many or a size class.

V gene: TRBV5-1
clone size: NA
D gene: TRBD2
J gene: TRBJ2-1
CDR3 protein: CASSLDLSGSTYNEQFF
CDR3 DNA: TGCGCCAGCAGCTTGGATCTTAGCGGGAGTACCTACAATGAGCAGTTCTTC

V gene: TRBV28
clone size: NA
D gene: TRBD1
J gene: TRBJ2-6
CDR3 protein: CASSHTGGPSGANVLTF
CDR3 DNA: TGTGCCAGCAGCCACACAGGGGGGCCCTCTGGGGCCAACGTCCTGACTTTC

V gene: TRBV18
clone size: NA
D gene: TRBD2
J gene: TRBJ2-7
CDR3 protein: CASSPWEGSNEQYF
CDR3 DNA: TGTGCCAGCTCCCCCTGGGAGGGTAGCAACGAGCAGTACTTC

V gene: TRBV4-2
clone size: few
D gene: TRBD1
J gene: TRBJ2-2
CDR3 protein: CASSQEIGTDTGELFF
CDR3 DNA: TGTGCCAGCAGCCAAGAAATCGGGACAGACACCGGGGAGCTGTTTTTT

V gene: TRBV30
clone size: NA
D gene: TRBD2
J gene: TRBJ2-7
CDR3 protein: CAWSAVGLAKYEQYF
CDR3 DNA: TGTGCCTGGAGTGCTGTAGGACTAGCGAAATACGAGCAGTACTTC

V gene: TRBV5-4
clone size: NA
D gene: NA
J gene: TRBJ1-4
CDR3 protein: CASSWGGNEKLFF
CDR3 DNA: TGTGCCAGCAGCTGGGGGGGTAATGAAAAACTGTTTTTT

V gene: TRBV29-1
clone size: NA
D gene: NA
J gene: TRBJ1-2
CDR3 protein: CSVGSGGYGYTF
CDR3 DNA: TGCAGCGTTGGCAGTGGTGGCTATGGCTACACCTTC

V gene: TRBV7-9
clone size: NA
D gene: NA
J gene: TRBJ1-1
CDR3 protein: CASSLSGNTEAFF
CDR3 DNA: TGTGCCAGCAGCTTAAGCGGAAACACTGAAGCTTTCTTT

V gene: TRBV10-3
clone size: NA
D gene: TRBD1
J gene: TRBJ2-3
CDR3 protein: CAIGPGQSTDTQYF
CDR3 DNA: TGTGCCATCGGACCGGGACAGAGCACAGATACGCAGTATTTT

V gene: TRBV6-1
clone size: NA
D gene: NA
J gene: TRBJ2-5
CDR3 protein: CASSETSLGETQYF
CDR3 DNA: TGTGCCAGCAGTGAAACCTCTCTAGGAGAGACCCAGTACTTC

V gene: TRBV11-3
clone size: NA
D gene: TRBD1
J gene: TRBJ1-5
CDR3 protein: CASSARTGWRCQPQHF
CDR3 DNA: TGTGCCAGCAGCGCACGGACAGGGTGGAGGTGTCAGCCCCAGCATTTT

V gene: TRBV4-1
clone size: NA
D gene: TRBD2
J gene: TRBJ2-5
CDR3 protein: CASSQPTSGRKQTQYF
CDR3 DNA: TGCGCCAGCAGCCAACCGACTAGCGGGAGGAAGCAGACCCAGTACTTC

V gene: TRBV2
clone size: NA
D gene: NA
J gene: TRBJ2-1
CDR3 protein: CASRMEQGGGIQYEQFF
CDR3 DNA: TGTGCCAGCAGGATGGAACAGGGGGGAGGGATTCAATACGAGCAGTTCTTC

V gene: TRBV19
clone size: NA
D gene: TRBD1
J gene: TRBJ1-1
CDR3 protein: CASSPTGTGLSEGAFF
CDR3 DNA: TGTGCCAGTAGTCCGACCGGGACAGGGCTTTCCGAGGGAGCTTTCTTT

V gene: TRBV11-2
clone size: NA
D gene: TRBD2
J gene: TRBJ2-3
CDR3 protein: CASSLDNWLAGGPGTDTQYF
CDR3 DNA: TGTGCCAGCAGCTTAGATAATTGGCTAGCGGGAGGGCCCGGCACAGATACGCAGTATTTT

V gene: TRBV11-2
clone size: few
D gene: NA
J gene: TRBJ1-3
CDR3 protein: CASSSLGKRVFGHTIYF
CDR3 DNA: TGTGCCAGCAGCTCCCTAGGGAAGAGGGTCTTTGGACACACCATATATTTT

V gene: TRBV11-2
clone size: NA
D gene: TRBD2
J gene: TRBJ2-1
CDR3 protein: CASSGRAYNEQFF
CDR3 DNA: TGTGCCAGCAGCGGGAGGGCCTACAATGAGCAGTTCTTC

V gene: TRBV2
clone size: few
D gene: NA
J gene: TRBJ2-1
CDR3 protein: CASSESWGLAINEQFF
CDR3 DNA: TGTGCCAGCAGTGAAAGTTGGGGTCTAGCAATTAATGAGCAGTTCTTC

V gene: TRBV28
clone size: NA
D gene: TRBD1
J gene: TRBJ1-1
CDR3 protein: CASSEGGQAMTEAFF
CDR3 DNA: TGTGCCAGCAGTGAGGGGGGACAGGCTATGACTGAAGCTTTCTTT

V gene: TRBV5-1
clone size: NA
D gene: TRBD2
J gene: TRBJ2-7
CDR3 protein: CASSLRLAGLYEQYF
CDR3 DNA: TGCGCCAGCAGCCTAAGACTAGCGGGACTCTACGAGCAGTACTTC

V gene: TRBV6-1
clone size: NA
D gene: NA
J gene: TRBJ1-5
CDR3 protein: CASSEGTDAGPQHF
CDR3 DNA: TGTGCCAGCAGTGAAGGGACCGACGCGGGGCCCCAGCATTTT

V gene: TRBV28
clone size: NA
D gene: TRBD1
J gene: TRBJ2-1
CDR3 protein: CASSSGQGPYNEQFF
CDR3 DNA: TGTGCCAGCAGTTCCGGACAGGGCCCCTACAATGAGCAGTTCTTC

V gene: TRBV7-9
clone size: NA
D gene: NA
J gene: TRBJ2-2
CDR3 protein: CSSTLNTGELFF
CDR3 DNA: TGTTCCAGCACCCTGAACACCGGGGAGCTGTTTTTT

V gene: TRBV2
clone size: NA
D gene: NA
J gene: TRBJ1-5
CDR3 protein: CASSEEPGRDQPQHF
CDR3 DNA: TGTGCCAGCAGTGAAGAGCCAGGGAGGGATCAGCCCCAGCATTTT

V gene: TRBV28
clone size: NA
D gene: NA
J gene: TRBJ1-4
CDR3 protein: CASSLEAGALREKLFF
CDR3 DNA: TGTGCCAGCAGTTTAGAGGCAGGGGCATTAAGAGAAAAACTGTTTTTT

V gene: TRBV4-1
clone size: once
D gene: TRBD1
J gene: TRBJ1-4
CDR3 protein: CASSQTNRGINEKLFF
CDR3 DNA: TGCGCCAGCAGCCAAACAAACAGGGGGATAAATGAAAAACTGTTTTTT

V gene: TRBV5-1
clone size: NA
D gene: TRBD2
J gene: TRBJ2-7
CDR3 protein: CASSLAGGPSYEQYF
CDR3 DNA: TGCGCCAGCAGCTTAGCGGGAGGGCCCTCCTACGAGCAGTACTTC

V gene: TRBV7-9
clone size: NA
D gene: NA
J gene: TRBJ2-3
CDR3 protein: CSSSPLTALTDTQYF
CDR3 DNA: TGTTCCAGCAGCCCACTGACAGCTCTCACAGATACGCAGTATTTT

V gene: TRBV18
clone size: NA
D gene: NA
J gene: TRBJ1-2
CDR3 protein: CASSPDNNYGYTF
CDR3 DNA: TGTGCCAGCTCACCGGACAATAACTATGGCTACACCTTC

V gene: TRBV27
clone size: NA
D gene: NA
J gene: TRBJ1-1
CDR3 protein: CASSGSGMTEAFF
CDR3 DNA: TGTGCCAGTAGTGGATCAGGGATGACTGAAGCTTTCTTT

V gene: TRBV29-1
clone size: NA
D gene: NA
J gene: TRBJ1-1
CDR3 protein: CSVDSVPEAFF
CDR3 DNA: TGCAGCGTTGACAGTGTCCCTGAAGCTTTCTTT

V gene: TRBV5-1
clone size: NA
D gene: NA
J gene: TRBJ1-2
CDR3 protein: CASSLESGNYGYTF
CDR3 DNA: TGCGCCAGCAGCTTGGAATCAGGGAACTATGGCTACACCTTC

V gene: TRBV14
clone size: NA
D gene: TRBD1
J gene: TRBJ1-2
CDR3 protein: CASSPGTGKGSILGYTF
CDR3 DNA: TGTGCCAGCAGCCCCGGGACAGGGAAAGGCTCTATTCTTGGCTACACCTTC

V gene: TRBV2
clone size: NA
D gene: NA
J gene: TRBJ1-1
CDR3 protein: CARAARTFKNTEAFF
CDR3 DNA: TGTGCCAGGGCTGCTAGGACATTTAAGAACACTGAAGCTTTCTTT

V gene: TRBV11-3
clone size: NA
D gene: TRBD1
J gene: TRBJ1-1
CDR3 protein: CASSQLTGQGIGEAFF
CDR3 DNA: TGTGCCAGCAGCCAACTTACGGGACAGGGGATAGGTGAAGCTTTCTTT

V gene: TRBV16
clone size: NA
D gene: NA
J gene: TRBJ1-6
CDR3 protein: CASSQSGAYSPLHF
CDR3 DNA: TGTGCCAGCAGCCAATCAGGGGCGTATTCACCCCTCCACTTT

V gene: TRBV4-1
clone size: NA
D gene: NA
J gene: TRBJ1-1
CDR3 protein: CASSQESEMLRVTEAFF
CDR3 DNA: TGCGCCAGCAGCCAAGAAAGTGAAATGCTCCGGGTGACTGAAGCTTTCTTT

V gene: TRBV11-3
clone size: NA
D gene: NA
J gene: TRBJ2-3
CDR3 protein: CASSPNTDTQYF
CDR3 DNA: TGTGCCAGCAGCCCAAACACAGATACGCAGTATTTT

V gene: TRBV11-3
clone size: few
D gene: NA
J gene: TRBJ2-2
CDR3 protein: CASSLDGTAGTGELFF
CDR3 DNA: TGTGCCAGCAGCTTAGACGGGACAGCGGGCACCGGGGAGCTGTTTTTT

V gene: TRBV5-4
clone size: NA
D gene: NA
J gene: TRBJ2-5
CDR3 protein: CASSRSGRGSETQYF
CDR3 DNA: TGTGCCAGCAGCCGATCCGGGAGAGGGTCGGAGACCCAGTACTTC

V gene: TRBV29-1
clone size: NA
D gene: NA
J gene: TRBJ2-3
CDR3 protein: CSVEHRTTDTQYF
CDR3 DNA: TGCAGCGTTGAACACAGAACCACAGATACGCAGTATTTT

V gene: TRBV18
clone size: once
D gene: TRBD1
J gene: TRBJ1-5
CDR3 protein: CASRIDRDQPQHF
CDR3 DNA: TGTGCCAGCCGGATAGACAGGGATCAGCCCCAGCATTTT